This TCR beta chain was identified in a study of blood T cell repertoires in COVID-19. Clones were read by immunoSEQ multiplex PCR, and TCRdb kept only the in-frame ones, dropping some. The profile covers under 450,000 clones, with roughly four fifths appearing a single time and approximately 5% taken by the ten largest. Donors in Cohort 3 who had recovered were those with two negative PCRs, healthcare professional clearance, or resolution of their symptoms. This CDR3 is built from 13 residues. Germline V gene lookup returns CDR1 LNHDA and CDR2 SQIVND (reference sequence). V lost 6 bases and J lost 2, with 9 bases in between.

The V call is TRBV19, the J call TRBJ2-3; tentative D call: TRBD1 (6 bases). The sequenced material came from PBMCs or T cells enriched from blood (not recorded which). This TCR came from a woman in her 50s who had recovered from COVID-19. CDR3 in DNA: TGTGCCAGTAGCGCAGGGGTCACAGATACGCAGTATTTT. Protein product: CASSAGVTDTQYF.